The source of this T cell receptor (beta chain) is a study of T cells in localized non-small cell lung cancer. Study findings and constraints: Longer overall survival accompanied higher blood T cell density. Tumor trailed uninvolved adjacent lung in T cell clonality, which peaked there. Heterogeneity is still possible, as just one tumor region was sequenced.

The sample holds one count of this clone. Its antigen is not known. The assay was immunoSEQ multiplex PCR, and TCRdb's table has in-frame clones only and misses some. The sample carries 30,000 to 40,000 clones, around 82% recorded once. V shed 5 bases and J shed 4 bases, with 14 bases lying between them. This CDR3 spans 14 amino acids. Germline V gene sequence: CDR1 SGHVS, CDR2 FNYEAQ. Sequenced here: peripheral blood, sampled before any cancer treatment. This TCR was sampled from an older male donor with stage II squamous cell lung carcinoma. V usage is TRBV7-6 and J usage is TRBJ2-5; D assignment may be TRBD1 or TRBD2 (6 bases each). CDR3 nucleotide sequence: TGTGCCAGCAGCCCGGGGGCCAGGGGAGAGACCCAGTACTTC. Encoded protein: CASSPGARGETQYF.